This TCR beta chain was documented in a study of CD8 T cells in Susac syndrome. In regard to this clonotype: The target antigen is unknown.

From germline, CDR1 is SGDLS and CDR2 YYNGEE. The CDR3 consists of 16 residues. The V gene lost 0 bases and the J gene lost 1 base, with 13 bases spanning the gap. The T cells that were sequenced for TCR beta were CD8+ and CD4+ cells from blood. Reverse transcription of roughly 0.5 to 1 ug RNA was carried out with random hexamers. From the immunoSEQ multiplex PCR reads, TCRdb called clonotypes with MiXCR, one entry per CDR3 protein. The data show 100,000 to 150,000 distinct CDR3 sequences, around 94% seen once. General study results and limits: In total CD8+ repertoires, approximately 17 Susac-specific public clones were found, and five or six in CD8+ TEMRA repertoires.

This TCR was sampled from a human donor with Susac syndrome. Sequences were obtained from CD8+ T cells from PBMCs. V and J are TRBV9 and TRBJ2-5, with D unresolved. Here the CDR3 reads CASSVDGVVFQETQYF. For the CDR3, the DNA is TGTGCCAGCAGCGTAGACGGTGTCGTGTTCCAAGAGACCCAGTACTTC.